The 20 T cell receptor beta chains reported below all come from one sample, sequenced in a study of response to subunit inactivated influenza vaccine listed by TCRdb under 2018. Library preparation employed RT-PCR. Sequencer: Illumina HiSeq 2500. TCRdb reran the public reads through fastp at Q25 and MiXCR, keeping productive beta chains. Each entry is one CDR3 protein sequence, shown with its most common DNA and genes. This sample is represented by 200,000 to 300,000 distinct CDR3 sequences; 9% to 15% of them were singletons. The ten largest clonotypes hold over 6.5% of the sample. Sequencing used non-naive T cells sorted from PBMCs, obtained less than 15 days before vaccination. Read against the paper, the sample's cell subset or site label means: memory T cell fraction. All receptors derive from a man aged 45-65 years who received an inactivated influenza vaccine. Donor details come from another sample of the same person, matched by shared clones.

J is TRBJ1-6 and V is TRBV7-2, with 9 bases identical to TRBD1. V lost 4 bases and J lost 9; bases outside the gene matches: 4. Looked up from germline, CDR1 is SGHTA and CDR2 is FQGNSA. The CDR3 spans 14 residues. CDR3 sequence (DNA): TGTGCCAGCAGCTCCACACAGGGGGCTTCACCCCTCCACTTT. As protein: CASSSTQGASPLHF. Combining the CDR3 with reference TRBV7-2 and TRBJ1-6 gives the whole variable domain GAGVSQSPSNKVTEKGKDVELRCDPISGHTALYWYRQSLGQGLEFLIYFQGNSAPDKSGLPSDRFSAERTGGSVSTLTIQRTQQEDSAVYLCASSSTQGASPLHFGNGTRLTVT.

This clonotype came up a few times. This chain connects TRBV10-3 to TRBJ2-1; 9 positions agree with TRBD2. CDR1 and CDR2 (germline): ENHRY, SYGVKD. Unmatched junction bases numbered 15, after V lost 5 bases and J lost 10 bases. This CDR3 region has 16 residues. CDR3 sequence (DNA): TGTGCCATCAGTACCGCTTCTAGCGGGGATTCTAAAGAGCAGTTCTTC. Its translation: CAISTASSGDSKEQFF.

Of note for this clonotype: This likely comes from a read error, as the CDR3 has no conserved phenylalanine or tryptophan at its end. The V call is TRBV7-9, the J call TRBJ2-1; the D gene is possibly TRBD2 (5 bases). Germline V gene sequence: CDR1 SEHNR, CDR2 FQNEAQ (reference sequence). The CDR3 runs to 14 residues. V lost 1 base and J 7 bases, leaving 11 bases between the germline ends. CDR3 region: CASSLGGPSNEQFS. The DNA of the CDR3 is TGTGCCAGCAGCTTAGGAGGGCCCTCGAATGAGCAGTTCTCC.

This clonotype was counted many times. This chain links TRBV5-1 with TRBJ2-1; D is unclear. Trimming took 0 bases from V and 7 from J, leaving 11 bases between them. CDR3 length: 14 amino acids. Germline V gene lookup returns CDR1 SGHRS and CDR2 YFSETQ. CDR3 protein: CASSLAQAGNEQFF. In nucleotides, the CDR3 is TGCGCCAGCAGCTTGGCGCAGGCCGGGAATGAGCAGTTCTTC.

J is TRBJ2-5 and V is TRBV27; 7 bases match TRBD2. Germline loops: CDR1 MNHEY, CDR2 SMNVEV (reference sequence). CDR3 size: 13 residues. V was clipped by 4 bases and J by 10 bases; unmatched bases: 9. This CDR3 is CASSSGGGFNQYF. The DNA of the CDR3 is TGTGCCAGCAGTTCTGGGGGGGGTTTCAACCAGTACTTC.

This chain uses TRBV2 with TRBJ2-7; D perhaps matches TRBD1 (5 bases). V was shortened by 6 bases and J by 0 bases, with 12 bases between the two germline ends. There are 14 residues in the CDR3. Per germline, CDR1 SNHLY and CDR2 FYNNEI. CDR3 bases: TGTGCCAGCAGGGTACAGGTCACCTCCTACGAGCAGTACTTC. This encodes CASRVQVTSYEQYF.

CDR3 coding DNA: TGCGCCAGCAGCTGGGGACAGGCGAACACTGAAGCTTTCTTT. Its translation: CASSWGQANTEAFF. This chain connects TRBV5-1 to TRBJ1-1; 8 positions match TRBD1. Per the germline V gene, CDR1 is SGHRS and CDR2 is YFSETQ. The CDR3 spans 14 residues. Losses at the gene ends were 3 bases for V and 1 base for J; bases not matched to a gene: 2.

This clonotype came up a few times. This chain connects TRBV11-2 to TRBJ1-1; possibly TRBD1 for D (6 bases). This CDR3 has 15 residues. Germline CDR1 is SGHAT and CDR2 is FQNNGV. The V and J ends lost 0 bases and 2 bases respectively, with 10 bases between them. Written as DNA, the CDR3 is TGTGCCAGCAGCTTAGAGTCAGGGGTTAACACTGAAGCTTTCTTT. Translation: CASSLESGVNTEAFF.

This clonotype occurred a few times. V usage is TRBV25-1 and J usage is TRBJ2-1; tentative D call: TRBD1 (6 bases). CDR1 MGHDK and CDR2 SYGVNS come from the germline V gene. There are 16 residues in the CDR3. V gave up 7 bases and J gave up 8 bases, with 24 bases separating them. CDR3 DNA sequence: TGTGCCAGCATTCCGTGGGCACTAGAACCAGGGGATGAGCAGTTCTTC. This codes for CASIPWALEPGDEQFF. The variable domain in full, completed from reference TRBV25-1 and TRBJ2-1, reads EADIYQTPRYLVIGTGKKITLECSQTMGHDKMYWYQQDPGMELHLIHYSYGVNSTEKGDLSSESTVSRIRTEHFPLTLESARPSHTSQYLCASIPWALEPGDEQFFGPGTRLTVL.

This clonotype came up a few times. The chain uses TRBV7-9 and TRBJ2-2; D is ambiguous. V lost 2 bases and J 6 bases, leaving 4 bases between the germline ends. CDR1 and CDR2 from the germline V gene are SEHNR and FQNEAQ (reference sequence). The CDR3 has 12 residues. The CDR3 protein is CASSLRAGELFF. The CDR3 nucleotides are TGTGCCAGCAGCTTACGAGCCGGGGAGCTGTTTTTT. Using reference TRBV7-9 and TRBJ2-2 for the parts outside the CDR3, the full variable domain is DTGVSQNPRHKITKRGQNVTFRCDPISEHNRLYWYRQTLGQGPEFLTYFQNEAQLEKSRLLSDRFSAERPKGSFSTLEIQRTEQGDSAMYLCASSLRAGELFFGEGSRLTVL.

The chain joins TRBV5-1 to TRBJ2-7; D is unresolved. In germline, CDR1 is SGHRS, CDR2 YFSETQ. The CDR3 has 11 amino acids. V lost 5 bases, J lost 1 base, and 4 bases lay in between. CDR3 region: CASRRSYEQYF. The CDR3 DNA reads TGCGCCAGCAGACGGTCCTACGAGCAGTACTTC.

The J gene is TRBJ1-1, the V gene TRBV12-3 or TRBV12-4; D perhaps matches TRBD1 (6 bases). Trimming left V 3 bases short and J 5 bases short, with 22 bases between. The CDR3 consists of 17 residues. CDR3 amino acids: CASSFKEGLQGLTEAFF. The DNA of the CDR3 is TGTGCCAGCAGTTTCAAGGAAGGTTTACAGGGATTAACTGAAGCTTTCTTT.

This clonotype came up a few times. The rearrangement uses TRBV12-3 or TRBV12-4 and TRBJ2-1; 9 nucleotides match TRBD2. With 6 bases clipped from V and 9 bases from J, the junction kept 0 bases outside the gene matches. This CDR3 region has 11 residues. DNA for the CDR3: TGTGCCAGCAGGCGGGAGGGTGAGCAGTTCTTC. It encodes CASRREGEQFF.

CDR3 residues: CASTDSVGGYTF. As DNA, the CDR3 is TGTGCCAGCACCGACAGTGTTGGCGGCTACACCTTC. This chain joins TRBV2 and TRBJ1-2; D is possibly TRBD1 (5 bases). Trimming pared 7 bases from V and 8 bases from J, leaving 14 bases between. The CDR3 consists of 12 residues. Germline values: CDR1 SNHLY, CDR2 FYNNEI.

The chain links TRBV28 to TRBJ1-6; D not certain. Between the trimmed V and J ends, which lost 6 bases and 7 bases, there was a span of 16 bases. CDR3 length: 15 residues. The germline V gene has CDR1 MDHEN and CDR2 SYDVKM. The CDR3 reads CASRTLETLNSPLHF. The CDR3 bases are TGTGCCAGCAGGACCCTGGAAACTTTAAATTCACCCCTCCACTTT.

This clonotype was seen only a few times. The rearrangement joins TRBV7-2 to TRBJ2-1; 7 nucleotides line up with TRBD2. The germline V gene has CDR1 SGHTA and CDR2 FQGNSA. With 8 bases clipped from V and 6 bases from J, the junction kept 13 bases outside the gene matches. The CDR3 has 15 amino acids. This CDR3 is CASDKRDGIGNEQFF. The DNA of the CDR3 is TGTGCCAGCGACAAGCGGGACGGAATAGGCAATGAGCAGTTCTTC.

This clonotype was detected a few times. This sequence joins TRBV4-1 and TRBJ2-7, with 16 bases aligning to TRBD2. CDR3 length: 20 amino acids. After removal of 3 bases from V and 0 bases from J, the junction contained 11 bases not matched to a gene. Germline V gives CDR1 MGHRA, CDR2 YSYEKL. The CDR3 is CASSHYEGTSGGVVSYEQYF. The CDR3 coding sequence is TGCGCCAGCAGCCATTACGAAGGGACTAGCGGGGGGGTAGTCTCCTACGAGCAGTACTTC.

This clonotype occurred a few times. This chain joins TRBV23-1 and TRBJ2-1, with D possibly matching TRBD2 (6 bases). TRBV23-1 is designated an ORF whose function remains uncertain. V dropped 6 bases and J dropped 0 bases, with 18 bases sitting between them. The CDR3 is 17 residues long. In nucleotides, the CDR3 is TGCGCCAGCAGCCTGGTTCGGACTACCAGCTCCTACAATGAGCAGTTCTTC. The encoded protein is CASSLVRTTSSYNEQFF.

CDR3 coding DNA: TGTGCCAGCAGCCAAGACAGATTGACCCAGTACTTC. It encodes CASSQDRLTQYF. V usage is TRBV14 and J usage is TRBJ2-5, with no clear D. This CDR3 is built from 12 residues. V was clipped by 0 bases and J by 7 bases, with 6 bases between them. Germline values: CDR1 SGHDN, CDR2 FVKESK. Full variable domain (outside the CDR3, taken from reference TRBV14 and TRBJ2-5): EAGVTQFPSHSVIEKGQTVTLRCDPISGHDNLYWYRRVMGKEIKFLLHFVKESKQDESGMPNNRFLAERTGGTYSTLKVQPAELEDSGVYFCASSQDRLTQYFGPGTRLLVL.

The chain recombines TRBV3-1 with TRBJ2-5; D not resolved. The germline V gene has CDR1 LGHDT and CDR2 YNNKEL (reference sequence). Between the trimmed V and J ends, which lost 1 base and 5 bases, there was a span of 17 bases. The CDR3 covers 16 residues. CDR3 coding DNA: TGTGCCAGCAGCCAAGCTGGGCGGTCCATATTGGAGACCCAGTACTTC. Its translation is CASSQAGRSILETQYF.